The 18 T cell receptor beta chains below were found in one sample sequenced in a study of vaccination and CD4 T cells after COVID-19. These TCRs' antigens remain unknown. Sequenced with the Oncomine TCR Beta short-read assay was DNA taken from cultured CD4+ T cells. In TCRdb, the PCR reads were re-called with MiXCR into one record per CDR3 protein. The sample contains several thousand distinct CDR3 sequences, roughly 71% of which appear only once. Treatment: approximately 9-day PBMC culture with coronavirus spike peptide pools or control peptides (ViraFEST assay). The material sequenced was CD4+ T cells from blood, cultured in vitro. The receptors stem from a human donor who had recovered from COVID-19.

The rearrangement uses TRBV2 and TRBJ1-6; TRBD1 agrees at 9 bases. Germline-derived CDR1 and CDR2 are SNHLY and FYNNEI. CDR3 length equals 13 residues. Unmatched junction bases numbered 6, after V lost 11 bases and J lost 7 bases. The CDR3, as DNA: TGTGCCGGAGGGACAGGGCGGAATTCACCCCTCCACTTT. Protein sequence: CAGGTGRNSPLHF.

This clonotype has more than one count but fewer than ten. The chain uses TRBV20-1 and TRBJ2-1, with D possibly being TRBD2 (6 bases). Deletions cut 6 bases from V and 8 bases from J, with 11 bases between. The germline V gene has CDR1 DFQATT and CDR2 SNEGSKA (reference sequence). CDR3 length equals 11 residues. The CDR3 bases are TGCAGTGCCCGGGAGCTCTATGAGCAGTTCTTC. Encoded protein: CSARELYEQFF.

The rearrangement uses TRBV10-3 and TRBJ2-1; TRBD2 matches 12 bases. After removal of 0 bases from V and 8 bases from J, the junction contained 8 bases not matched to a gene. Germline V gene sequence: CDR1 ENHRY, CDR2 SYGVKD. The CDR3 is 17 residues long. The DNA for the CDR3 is TGTGCCATCAGTGAGTCGAGACTAGCGGGAGATAGGGATGAGCAGTTCTTC. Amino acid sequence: CAISESRLAGDRDEQFF.

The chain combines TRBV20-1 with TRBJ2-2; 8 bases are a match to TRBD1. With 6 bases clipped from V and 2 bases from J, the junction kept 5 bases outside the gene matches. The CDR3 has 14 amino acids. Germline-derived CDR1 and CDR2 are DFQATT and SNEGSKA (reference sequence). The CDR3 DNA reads TGCAGTGCCAGGACAGGGACCAACACCGGGGAGCTGTTTTTT. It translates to CSARTGTNTGELFF.

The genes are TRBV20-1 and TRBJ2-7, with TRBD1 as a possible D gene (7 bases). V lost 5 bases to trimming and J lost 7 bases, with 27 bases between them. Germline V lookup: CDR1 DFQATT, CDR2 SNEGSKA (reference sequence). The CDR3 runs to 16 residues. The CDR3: CSALRRDSGPLIEQYF. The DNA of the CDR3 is TGCAGTGCTCTAAGGCGGGACAGCGGCCCCCTGATAGAGCAGTACTTC.

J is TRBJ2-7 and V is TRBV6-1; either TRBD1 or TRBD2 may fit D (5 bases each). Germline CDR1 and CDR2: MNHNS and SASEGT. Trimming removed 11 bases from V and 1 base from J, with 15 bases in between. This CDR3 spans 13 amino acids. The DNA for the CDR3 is TGTGCCCACAGAGGGGAACAGTCCTACGAGCAGTACTTC. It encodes CAHRGEQSYEQYF.

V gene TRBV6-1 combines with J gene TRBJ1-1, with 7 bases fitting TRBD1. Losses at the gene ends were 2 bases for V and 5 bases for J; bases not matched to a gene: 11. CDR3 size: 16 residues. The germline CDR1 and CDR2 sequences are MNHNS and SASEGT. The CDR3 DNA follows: TGTGCCAGCAGTGAAATCCTGACAGGGATGGGAACTGAAGCTTTCTTT. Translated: CASSEILTGMGTEAFF.

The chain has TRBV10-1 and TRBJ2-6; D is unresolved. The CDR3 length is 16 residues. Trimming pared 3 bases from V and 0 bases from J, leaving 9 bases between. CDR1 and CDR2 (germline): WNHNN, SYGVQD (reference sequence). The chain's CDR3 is CASSDGQHSGANVLTF. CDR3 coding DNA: TGCGCCAGCAGTGATGGGCAGCACTCTGGGGCCAACGTCCTGACTTTC.

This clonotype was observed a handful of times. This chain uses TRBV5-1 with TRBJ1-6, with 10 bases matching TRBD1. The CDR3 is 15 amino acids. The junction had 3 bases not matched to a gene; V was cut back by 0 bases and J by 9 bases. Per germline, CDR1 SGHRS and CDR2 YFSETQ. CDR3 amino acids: CASSLGQGAFSPLHF. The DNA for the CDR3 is TGCGCCAGCAGCTTGGGACAGGGGGCATTTTCACCCCTCCACTTT.

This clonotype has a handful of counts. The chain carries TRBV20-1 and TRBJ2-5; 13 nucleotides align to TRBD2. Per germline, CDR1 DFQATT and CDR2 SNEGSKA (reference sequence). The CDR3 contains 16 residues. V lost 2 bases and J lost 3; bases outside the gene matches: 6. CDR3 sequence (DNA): TGCAGTGCTAGACTCCAACTAGCGGGGGGGAAAGAGACCCAGTACTTC. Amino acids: CSARLQLAGGKETQYF.

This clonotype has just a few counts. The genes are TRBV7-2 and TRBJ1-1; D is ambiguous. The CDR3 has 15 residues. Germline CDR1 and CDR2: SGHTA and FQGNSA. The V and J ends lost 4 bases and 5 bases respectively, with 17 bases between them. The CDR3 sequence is CASSSYRALGTEAFF. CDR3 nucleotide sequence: TGTGCCAGCAGCTCCTACCGGGCCCTGGGGACTGAAGCTTTCTTT.

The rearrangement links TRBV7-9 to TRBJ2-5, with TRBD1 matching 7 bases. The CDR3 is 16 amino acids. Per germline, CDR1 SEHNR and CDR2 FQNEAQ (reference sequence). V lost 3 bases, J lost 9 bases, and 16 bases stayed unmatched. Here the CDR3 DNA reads TGTGCCAGCAGCTTGTGGACAGGCTCCCCTGAGGAGGCCCAGTACTTC. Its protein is CASSLWTGSPEEAQYF. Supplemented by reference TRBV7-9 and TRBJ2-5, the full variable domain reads DTGVSQNPRHKITKRGQNVTFRCDPISEHNRLYWYRQTLGQGPEFLTYFQNEAQLEKSRLLSDRFSAERPKGSFSTLEIQRTEQGDSAMYLCASSLWTGSPEEAQYFGPGTRLLVL.

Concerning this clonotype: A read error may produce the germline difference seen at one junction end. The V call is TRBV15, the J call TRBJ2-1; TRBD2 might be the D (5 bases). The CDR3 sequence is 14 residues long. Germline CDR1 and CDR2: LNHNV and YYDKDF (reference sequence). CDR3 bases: TGTGCCACCAGCAGAGGGAGTAGCGAAGCGGCGGCGGTCTTC. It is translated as CATSRGSSEAAAVF. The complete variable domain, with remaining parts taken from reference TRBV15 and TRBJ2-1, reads DAMVIQNPRYQVTQFGKPVTLSCSQTLNHNVMYWYQQKSSQAPKLLFHYYDKDFNNEADTPDNFQSRRPNTSFCFLDIRSPGLGDTAMYLCATSRGSSEAAAVFGPGTRLTVL.

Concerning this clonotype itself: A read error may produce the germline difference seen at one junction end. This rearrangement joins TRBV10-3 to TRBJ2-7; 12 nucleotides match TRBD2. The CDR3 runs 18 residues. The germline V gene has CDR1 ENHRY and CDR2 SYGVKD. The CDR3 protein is CAISESGLAGGESYEQYF. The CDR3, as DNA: TGTGCCATAAGTGAGTCCGGCCTAGCGGGAGGGGAATCCTACGAGCAGTACTTC.

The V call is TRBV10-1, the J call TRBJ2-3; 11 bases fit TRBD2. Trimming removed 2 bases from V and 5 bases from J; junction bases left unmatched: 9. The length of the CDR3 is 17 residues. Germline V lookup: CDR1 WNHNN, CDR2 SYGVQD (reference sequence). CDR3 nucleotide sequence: TGCGCCAGCAGTGAGGGAGTAGCGGGGGGGCCGATAGATACGCAGTATTTT. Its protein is CASSEGVAGGPIDTQYF.

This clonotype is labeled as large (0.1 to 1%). In DNA form, the CDR3 reads TGTGCCAGCTCACGTCCCAGGCGCCAGAGTGGAAACACTGAAGCTTTCTTT. It codes for CASSRPRRQSGNTEAFF. The rearrangement joins TRBV18 to TRBJ1-1, with D unclear. From germline, CDR1 is KGHSH and CDR2 LQKENI. V shed 4 bases and J shed 2 bases, with 20 bases lying between them. This CDR3 has 17 residues.

This CDR3 reads CASSLDGGFYEQYF. The CDR3 DNA is TGTGCCAGCAGTTTAGACGGGGGCTTCTACGAGCAGTACTTC. The chain uses TRBV27 and TRBJ2-7; D possibly uses TRBD1 or TRBD2 (6 bases each). Germline lookup yields CDR1 MNHEY and CDR2 SMNVEV (reference sequence). Trimming shortened V by 2 bases and J by 3 bases, and 11 bases separated the two germline ends. This CDR3 comprises 14 residues.

The CDR3 reads CASSSTSGGSTEAFF. CDR3 coding DNA: TGTGCCAGCAGTTCTACTTCCGGGGGGAGCACTGAAGCTTTCTTT. The chain is built from TRBV5-4 and TRBJ1-1; possibly TRBD1 for D (5 bases). The CDR3 totals 15 residues. Between the trimmed V and J ends, which lost 5 bases and 4 bases, there was a span of 18 bases. Germline V gene data show CDR1 as SGHNT and CDR2 as YYREEE (reference sequence). Looking up the rest from reference TRBV5-4 and TRBJ1-1 gives the full variable domain: ETGVTQSPTHLIKTRGQQVTLRCSSQSGHNTVSWYQQALGQGPQFIFQYYREEENGRGNFPPRFSGLQFPNYSSELNVNALELDDSALYLCASSSTSGGSTEAFFGQGTRLTVV.